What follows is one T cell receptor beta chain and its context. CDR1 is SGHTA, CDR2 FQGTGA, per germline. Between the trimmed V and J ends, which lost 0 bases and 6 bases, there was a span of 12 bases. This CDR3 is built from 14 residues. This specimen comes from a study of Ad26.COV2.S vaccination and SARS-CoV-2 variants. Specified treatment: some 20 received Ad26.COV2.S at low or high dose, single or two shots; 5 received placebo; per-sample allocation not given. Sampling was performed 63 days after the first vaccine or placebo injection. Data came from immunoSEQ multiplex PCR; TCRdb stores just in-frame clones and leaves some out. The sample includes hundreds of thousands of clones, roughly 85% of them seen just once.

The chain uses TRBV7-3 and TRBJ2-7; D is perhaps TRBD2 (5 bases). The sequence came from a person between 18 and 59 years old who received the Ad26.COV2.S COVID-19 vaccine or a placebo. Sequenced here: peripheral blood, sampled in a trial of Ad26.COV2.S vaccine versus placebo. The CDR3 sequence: CASSLTGSGSEQYF. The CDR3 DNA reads TGTGCCAGCAGCTTAACAGGGTCTGGGAGCGAGCAGTACTTC. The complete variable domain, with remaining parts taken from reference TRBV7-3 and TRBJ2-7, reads GAGVSQTPSNKVTEKGKYVELRCDPISGHTALYWYRQSLGQGPEFLIYFQGTGAADDSGLPNDRFFAVRPEGSVSTLKIQRTERGDSAVYLCASSLTGSGSEQYFGPGTRLTVT.